The T cell receptor beta chain under discussion was sequenced for a study of CD8+ T cells in alopecia areata. Treatment given: oral pan-JAK inhibitor, 5-10 mg twice daily. RNA, once extracted, was reverse transcribed into cDNA for use as the sequencing template. Sequencing was performed with immunoSEQ multiplex PCR; in TCRdb, only in-frame clones are kept and a portion is missing. The repertoire holds under 300,000 clones, with around 64% as singletons. The TCR comes from a human donor with alopecia areata. Sequencing was performed on CD4+ T cells sorted from blood, taken between weeks 51 and 52, from a patient treated with tofacitinib.

CDR3 residues: CASSEGTEQFF. The CDR3 nucleotides are TGTGCCAGTAGTGAAGGGACAGAGCAGTTCTTC. The V and J genes are TRBV19 and TRBJ2-1; maybe TRBD1 (6 bases). V was trimmed by 5 bases and J by 10 bases, leaving 9 bases between them. CDR1 and CDR2 from the germline V gene are LNHDA and SQIVND (reference sequence). CDR3 length equals 11 residues.